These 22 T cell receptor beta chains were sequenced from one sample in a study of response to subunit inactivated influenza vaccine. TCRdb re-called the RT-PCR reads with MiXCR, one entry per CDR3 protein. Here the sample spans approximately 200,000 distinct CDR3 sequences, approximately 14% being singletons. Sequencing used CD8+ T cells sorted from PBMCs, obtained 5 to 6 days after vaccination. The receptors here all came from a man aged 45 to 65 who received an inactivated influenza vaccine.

The CDR3 nucleotides read TGTGCCAGCAGCTTAGACACTTCCGCGAACACCGGGGAGCTGTTTTTT. It is translated as CASSLDTSANTGELFF. The chain joins TRBV7-9 to TRBJ2-2, with D hard to call. The germline V and J ends were trimmed by 1 base and 0 bases, with 9 bases remaining between them. The germline V gene has CDR1 SEHNR and CDR2 FQNEAQ (reference sequence). The CDR3 runs to 16 residues.

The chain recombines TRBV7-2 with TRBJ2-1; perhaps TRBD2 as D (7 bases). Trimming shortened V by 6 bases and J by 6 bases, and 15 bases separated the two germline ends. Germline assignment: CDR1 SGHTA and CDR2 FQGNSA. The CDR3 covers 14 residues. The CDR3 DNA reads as TGTGCCAGCAGTGTAAGGGGGGGCAGCAATGAGCAGTTCTTC. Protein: CASSVRGGSNEQFF.

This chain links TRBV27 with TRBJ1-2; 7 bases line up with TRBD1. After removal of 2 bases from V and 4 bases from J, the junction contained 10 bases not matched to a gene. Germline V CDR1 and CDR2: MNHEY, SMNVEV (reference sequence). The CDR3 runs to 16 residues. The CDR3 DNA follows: TGTGCCAGCAGTTTACTCGTGCGGGACAGTCCCTATGGCTACACCTTC. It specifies CASSLLVRDSPYGYTF.

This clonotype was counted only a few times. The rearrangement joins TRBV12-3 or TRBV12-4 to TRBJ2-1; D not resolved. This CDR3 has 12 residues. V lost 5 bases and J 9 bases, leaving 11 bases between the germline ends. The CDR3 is CASSSEFFEQFF. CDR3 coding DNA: TGTGCCAGCAGTAGTGAGTTTTTTGAGCAGTTCTTC.

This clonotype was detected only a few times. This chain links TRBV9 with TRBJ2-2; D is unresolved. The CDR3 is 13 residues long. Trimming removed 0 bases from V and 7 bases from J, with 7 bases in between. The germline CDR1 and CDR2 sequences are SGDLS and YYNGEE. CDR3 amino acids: CASSVGISGELFF. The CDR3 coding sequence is TGTGCCAGCAGCGTAGGGATTAGCGGGGAGCTGTTTTTT. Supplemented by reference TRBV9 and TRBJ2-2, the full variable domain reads DSGVTQTPKHLITATGQRVTLRCSPRSGDLSVYWYQQSLDQGLQFLIQYYNGEERAKGNILERFSAQQFPDLHSELNLSSLELGDSALYFCASSVGISGELFFGEGSRLTVL.

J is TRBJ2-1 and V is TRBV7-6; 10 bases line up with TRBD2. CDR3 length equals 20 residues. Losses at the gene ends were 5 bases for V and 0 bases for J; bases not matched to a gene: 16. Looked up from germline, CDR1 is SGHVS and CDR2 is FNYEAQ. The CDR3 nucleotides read TGTGCCAGCAGCCCAGCTTGGGCTAGCGGGAGAGCGCTCTCCTACAATGAGCAGTTCTTC. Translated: CASSPAWASGRALSYNEQFF. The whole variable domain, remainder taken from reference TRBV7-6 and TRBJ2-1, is GAGVSQSPRYKVTKRGQDVALRCDPISGHVSLYWYRQALGQGPEFLTYFNYEAQQDKSGLPNDRFSAERPEGSISTLTIQRTEQRDSAMYRCASSPAWASGRALSYNEQFFGPGTRLTVL.

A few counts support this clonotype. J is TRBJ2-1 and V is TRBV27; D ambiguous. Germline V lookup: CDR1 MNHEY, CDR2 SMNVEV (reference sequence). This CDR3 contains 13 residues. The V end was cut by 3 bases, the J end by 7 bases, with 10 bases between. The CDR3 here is CASSFIGMNEQFF. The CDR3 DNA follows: TGTGCCAGCAGTTTCATAGGGATGAATGAGCAGTTCTTC.

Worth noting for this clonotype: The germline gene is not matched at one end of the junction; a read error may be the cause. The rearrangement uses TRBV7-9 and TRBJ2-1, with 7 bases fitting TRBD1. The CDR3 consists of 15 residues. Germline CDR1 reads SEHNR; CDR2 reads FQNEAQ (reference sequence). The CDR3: CASSLEGGAWDEQLF. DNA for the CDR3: TGTGCCAGCAGCTTAGAAGGGGGCGCGTGGGATGAGCAGCTCTTC.

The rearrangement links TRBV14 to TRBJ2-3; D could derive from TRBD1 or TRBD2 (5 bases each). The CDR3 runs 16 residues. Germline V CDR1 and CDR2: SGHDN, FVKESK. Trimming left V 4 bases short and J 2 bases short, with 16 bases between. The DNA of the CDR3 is TGTGCCAGCAGCCCCTTCCCTCGGGACCACACAGATACGCAGTATTTT. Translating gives CASSPFPRDHTDTQYF. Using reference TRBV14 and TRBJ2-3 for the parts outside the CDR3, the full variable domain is EAGVTQFPSHSVIEKGQTVTLRCDPISGHDNLYWYRRVMGKEIKFLLHFVKESKQDESGMPNNRFLAERTGGTYSTLKVQPAELEDSGVYFCASSPFPRDHTDTQYFGPGTRLTVL.

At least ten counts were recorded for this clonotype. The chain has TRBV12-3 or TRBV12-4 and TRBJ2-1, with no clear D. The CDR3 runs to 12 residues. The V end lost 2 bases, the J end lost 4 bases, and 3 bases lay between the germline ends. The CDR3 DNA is TGTGCCAGCAGTTTATGGTACAATGAGCAGTTCTTC. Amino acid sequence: CASSLWYNEQFF.

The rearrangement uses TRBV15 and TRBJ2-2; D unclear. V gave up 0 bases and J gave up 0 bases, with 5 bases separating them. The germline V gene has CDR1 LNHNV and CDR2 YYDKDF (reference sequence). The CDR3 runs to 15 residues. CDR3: CATSRDSTNTGELFF. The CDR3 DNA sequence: TGTGCCACCAGCAGAGATTCGACGAACACCGGGGAGCTGTTTTTT.

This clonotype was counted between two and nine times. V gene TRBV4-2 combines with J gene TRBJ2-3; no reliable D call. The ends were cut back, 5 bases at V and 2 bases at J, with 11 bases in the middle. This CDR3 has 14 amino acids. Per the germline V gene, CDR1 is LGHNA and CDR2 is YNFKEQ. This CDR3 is CASSLRTTTDTQYF. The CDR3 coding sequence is TGTGCCAGCAGCTTAAGGACCACCACAGATACGCAGTATTTT.

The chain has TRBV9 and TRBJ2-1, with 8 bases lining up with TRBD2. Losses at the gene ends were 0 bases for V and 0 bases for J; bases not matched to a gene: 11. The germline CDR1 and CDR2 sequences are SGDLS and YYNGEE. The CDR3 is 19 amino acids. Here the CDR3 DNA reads TGTGCCAGCAGCGTAGAGGACGGGAGGGTCGAGAGCTCCTACAATGAGCAGTTCTTC. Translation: CASSVEDGRVESSYNEQFF. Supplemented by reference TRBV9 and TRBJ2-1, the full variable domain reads DSGVTQTPKHLITATGQRVTLRCSPRSGDLSVYWYQQSLDQGLQFLIQYYNGEERAKGNILERFSAQQFPDLHSELNLSSLELGDSALYFCASSVEDGRVESSYNEQFFGPGTRLTVL.

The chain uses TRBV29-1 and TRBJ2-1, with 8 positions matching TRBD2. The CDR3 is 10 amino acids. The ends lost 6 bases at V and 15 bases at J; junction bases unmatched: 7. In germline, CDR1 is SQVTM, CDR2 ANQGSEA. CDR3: CSVGGVNPFF. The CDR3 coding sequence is TGCAGCGTCGGGGGGGTTAATCCGTTCTTC.

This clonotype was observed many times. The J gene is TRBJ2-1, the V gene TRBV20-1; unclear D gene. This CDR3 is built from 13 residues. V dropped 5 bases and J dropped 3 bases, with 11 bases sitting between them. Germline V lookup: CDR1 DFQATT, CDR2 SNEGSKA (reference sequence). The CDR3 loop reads CSARRDNYNEQFF. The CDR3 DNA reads TGCAGTGCTCGCCGCGACAACTACAATGAGCAGTTCTTC.

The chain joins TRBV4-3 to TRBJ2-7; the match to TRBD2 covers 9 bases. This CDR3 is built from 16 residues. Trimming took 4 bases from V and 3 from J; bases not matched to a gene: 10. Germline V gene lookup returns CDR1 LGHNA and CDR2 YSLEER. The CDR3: CASSRMMAGGGYEQYF. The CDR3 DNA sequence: TGCGCCAGCAGCCGTATGATGGCGGGAGGGGGCTACGAGCAGTACTTC.

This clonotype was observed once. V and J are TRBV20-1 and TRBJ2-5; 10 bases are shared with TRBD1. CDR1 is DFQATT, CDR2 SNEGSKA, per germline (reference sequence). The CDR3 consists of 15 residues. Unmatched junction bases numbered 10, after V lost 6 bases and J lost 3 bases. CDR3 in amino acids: CSAGSTGGAEETQYF. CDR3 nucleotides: TGCAGTGCGGGATCGACAGGGGGCGCGGAAGAGACCCAGTACTTC.

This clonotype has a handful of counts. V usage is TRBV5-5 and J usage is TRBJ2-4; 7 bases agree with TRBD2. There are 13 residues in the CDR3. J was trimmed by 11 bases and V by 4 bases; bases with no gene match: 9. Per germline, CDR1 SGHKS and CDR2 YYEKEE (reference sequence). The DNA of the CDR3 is TGTGCCAGCAGCGCGGGGGACTTAGTGTTTCAGTACTTC. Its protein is CASSAGDLVFQYF.

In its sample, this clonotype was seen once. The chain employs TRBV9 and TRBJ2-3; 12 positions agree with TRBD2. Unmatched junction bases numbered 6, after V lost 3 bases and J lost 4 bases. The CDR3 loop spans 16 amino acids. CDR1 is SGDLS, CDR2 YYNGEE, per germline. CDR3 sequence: CASSARLAGAPDTQYF. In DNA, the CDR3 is TGTGCCAGCAGCGCCCGACTAGCGGGAGCTCCAGATACGCAGTATTTT.

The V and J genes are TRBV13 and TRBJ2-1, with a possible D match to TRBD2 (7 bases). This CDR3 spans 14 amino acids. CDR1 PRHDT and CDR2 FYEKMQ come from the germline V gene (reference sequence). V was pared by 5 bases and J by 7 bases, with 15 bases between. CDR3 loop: CASSRGGALNEQFF. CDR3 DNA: TGTGCCAGCAGCCGTGGGGGGGCCTTAAATGAGCAGTTCTTC.

The CDR3 reads CASSTDSGGRNEQYF. The CDR3 region has the DNA TGTGCCAGTAGTACGGATTCAGGGGGCAGGAACGAGCAGTACTTC. The chain couples TRBV19 to TRBJ2-7; 8 bases are shared with TRBD1. Unmatched junction bases numbered 10, after V lost 4 bases and J lost 5 bases. The CDR3 consists of 15 residues. Germline assignment: CDR1 LNHDA and CDR2 SQIVND (reference sequence).

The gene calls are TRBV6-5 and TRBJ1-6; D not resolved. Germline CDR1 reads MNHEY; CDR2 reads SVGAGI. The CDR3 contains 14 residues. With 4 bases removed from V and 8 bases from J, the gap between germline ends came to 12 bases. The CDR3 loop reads CASSLDPADSPLHF. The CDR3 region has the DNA TGTGCCAGCAGTTTGGACCCGGCCGATTCACCCCTCCACTTT.